Included here is one TCR beta chain sequence, with context. Its antigen is not yet known. No base quality values were provided; no much bigger clone lies one nucleotide off. The sample belongs to a study of blood T cell repertoires in COVID-19 (dated by TCRdb to about 2020). Background on the whole study: The collaborator samples originated in the United States, Italy and Spain and spanned the acute and convalescent phases of COVID-19. The material from the prospective study consisted of cDNA or gDNA derived from T cells, B-cell-depleted T cells, or PBMCs. Deeply sampled blood TCRbeta repertoires from subjects exposed to, actively infected with, or recovered from COVID-19 were included in the dataset. The repertoires were released in a freely available public database meant as a resource for research on the immune response to SARS-CoV-2. The samples were drawn from the first 160 participants of the ongoing ImmuneRACE study and from some 1,300 subjects provided by 6 global collaborators. Sample metadata almost always included a de-identified subject ID, COVID-19 status, age in years and sex. Where available, HLA class I and class II types were obtained from metadata supplied by the sample provider rather than from assay-based typing.

Whole blood was collected in K2EDTA tubes by collaborating institutions according to the institutions' own protocols. For TCRbeta analysis, collaborators shipped samples as frozen whole blood, isolated PBMCs, or DNA extracted from either of those sample types. The study at large found these results: How much clinical and demographic metadata was included differed by source and by participant, and the metadata was provided uncurated.

Measured from the cysteine to the phenylalanine, the CDR3 is 15 residues long. The retained sequence is limited to the CDR3, 45 bases, with the frame set at the first base. Unmatched junction bases come to 7, with V trimmed by 1 base and J by 4 bases. From a lookup of the germline V gene, CDR1 and CDR2 are SGHTA and FQGTGA. The immunoSEQ Assay, a bias-controlled multiplex PCR, was used to amplify TCRbeta CDR3 regions from genomic DNA. On the authors' methods: Within the assay, amplification of reference gene primers was used to estimate how many nucleated cells each sample contained. Sequence reads were collapsed and filtered to measure the absolute abundance of every unique TCRbeta CDR3 rearrangement. Productive Simpson clonality was computed per sample as the square root of Simpson's diversity index over productive rearrangements. This immuneACCESS table, as held by TCRdb, lists in-frame sequences with V and J called but not all clones. Of the missing ones, under half trace to an unresolved V gene in checked studies; the others have no known cause. For V, J and clone size, that table is used; D and trimming come from the DNA. Present in this sample are 210,000 or so clones, 92% of which were seen just once. Under 1.5% of the sample is in the top ten clones.

The sequence came from a man aged 30 to 39 with acute or convalescent COVID-19. In this chain, TRBV7-3 is recombined with TRBJ2-7; TRBD1 agrees with 7 junctional bases. The material sequenced was peripheral blood. The DNA reads TGTGCCAGCAGCTTAATTGGGACAGCACCATACGAGCAGTACTTC. This codes for CASSLIGTAPYEQYF.